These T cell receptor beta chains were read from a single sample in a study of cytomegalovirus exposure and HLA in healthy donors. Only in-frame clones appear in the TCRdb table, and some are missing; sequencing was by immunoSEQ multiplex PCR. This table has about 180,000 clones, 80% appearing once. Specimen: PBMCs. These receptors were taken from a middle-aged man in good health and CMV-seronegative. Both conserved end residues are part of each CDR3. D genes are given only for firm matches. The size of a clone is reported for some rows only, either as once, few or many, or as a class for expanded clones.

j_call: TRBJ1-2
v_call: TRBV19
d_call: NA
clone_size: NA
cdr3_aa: CASSIRPANYGYTF

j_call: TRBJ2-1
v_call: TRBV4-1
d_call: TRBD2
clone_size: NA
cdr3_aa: CASSQEASGIFYNEQFF

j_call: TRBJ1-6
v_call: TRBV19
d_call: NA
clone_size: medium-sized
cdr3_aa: CASSTFLSSYNSPLHF

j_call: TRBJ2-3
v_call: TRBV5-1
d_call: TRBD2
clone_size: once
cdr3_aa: CASSLTPGLAGGEADTQYF

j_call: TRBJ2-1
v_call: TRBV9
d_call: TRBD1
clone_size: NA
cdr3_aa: CASSGGGQGSHNEQFF

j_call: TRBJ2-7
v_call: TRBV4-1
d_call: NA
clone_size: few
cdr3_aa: CASRGLGTGSYEQYF

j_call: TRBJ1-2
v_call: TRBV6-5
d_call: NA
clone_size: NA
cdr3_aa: CASSYSRGLYGYTF

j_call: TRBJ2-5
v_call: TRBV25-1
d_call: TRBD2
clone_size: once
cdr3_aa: CASSPRRQRERETQYF

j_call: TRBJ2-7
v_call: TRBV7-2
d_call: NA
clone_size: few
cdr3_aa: CASSPSSYEQYF

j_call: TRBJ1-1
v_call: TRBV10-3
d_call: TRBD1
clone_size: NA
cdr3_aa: CAISEAGTGMTEAFF

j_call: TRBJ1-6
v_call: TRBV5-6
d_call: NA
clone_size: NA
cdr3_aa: CASSLQGRFDSPLHF

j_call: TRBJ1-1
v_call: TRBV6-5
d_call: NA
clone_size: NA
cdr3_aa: CASRTTENTEAFF

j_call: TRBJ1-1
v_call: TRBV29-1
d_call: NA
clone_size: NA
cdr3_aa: CSAGSTGTEAFF

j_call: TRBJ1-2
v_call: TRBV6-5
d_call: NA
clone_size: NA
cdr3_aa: CASSYSKRRANYGYTF

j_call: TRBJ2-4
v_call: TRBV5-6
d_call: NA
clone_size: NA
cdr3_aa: CASSSSRDTRTKNIQYF

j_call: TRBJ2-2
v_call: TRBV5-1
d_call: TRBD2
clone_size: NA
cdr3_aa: CASSLAGTTQSGELFF